This T cell receptor beta chain was sequenced during a study of shared clonotypes between healthy human individuals. Study-level findings and limits: Sampling used blood alone; tissue repertoires probably differ. Shared clonotypes: about 5.3% naive CD4, around 3.5% naive CD8, around 2.4% memory CD4, roughly 0.4% memory CD8.

Negatively enriched CD4+ T cells were divided by CD45RA into naive and memory. Germline V gives CDR1 LNHNV, CDR2 YYDKDF (reference sequence). The length of the CDR3 is 15 residues. V lost 1 base and J lost 2; bases outside the gene matches: 0. A single count supports this clone. As yet, its antigen is unknown. In replicate PCRs of sorted subsets, around 200 ng DNA, about 30,000 T cell genomes, was used. Here immunoSEQ multiplex PCR was the method, and the copy in TCRdb shows in-frame clones only, minus some. The data contain roughly 2.6 million clones, more than 90% of them seen just once; the ten biggest clones take up about 0.13%.

This receptor was obtained from a man aged 18 to 30 in good health. The material sequenced was naive CD4+ T cells sorted from blood. Subset noted: CD45RA+ positively selected. J is TRBJ1-4 and V is TRBV15; 8 nucleotides line up with TRBD1. CDR3 in amino acids: CATSRGTGTNEKLFF. Written as DNA, the CDR3 is TGTGCCACCAGCAGAGGGACAGGGACTAATGAAAAACTGTTTTTT.